These 10 T cell receptor beta chains came from one sample sequenced in a study of cytomegalovirus exposure and HLA in healthy donors. PCR employed 60 Vbeta and 13 Jbeta primers. The data were produced by immunoSEQ multiplex PCR, yet TCRdb's version contains in-frame clones alone and is incomplete. The table includes under 150,000 clones, about four fifths detected once. The source material was PBMCs. Receptors originate from a woman aged 40 to 50 in good health and CMV-seropositive.

Only one count was recorded for this clone. The V gene is TRBV6-6, the J gene TRBJ2-2; 10 bases are a match to TRBD2. CDR1 is MNHNY, CDR2 SVGAGI, per germline (reference sequence). The CDR3 runs to 16 residues. Germline trimming cut 5 bases from V and 5 bases from J; bases unmatched to any gene: 8. The CDR3 nucleotides read TGTGCCAGCAGTAAGCAGAGCGGGGGGGCAACCGGGGAGCTGTTTTTT. Encoded protein: CASSKQSGGATGELFF.

J is TRBJ1-1 and V is TRBV2, with 8 nucleotides matching TRBD1. J gave up 0 bases and V 6 bases, and 6 bases lay outside the gene matches. Germline V lookup: CDR1 SNHLY, CDR2 FYNNEI. The CDR3 contains 15 residues. The CDR3 loop reads CASSVGQGLNTEAFF. In DNA form, the CDR3 reads TGTGCCAGCAGCGTCGGACAGGGCCTGAACACTGAAGCTTTCTTT. The entire variable domain, with the rest obtained from reference TRBV2 and TRBJ1-1, is as follows: EPEVTQTPSHQVTQMGQEVILRCVPISNHLYFYWYRQILGQKVEFLVSFYNNEISEKSEIFDDQFSVERPDGSNFTLKIRSTKLEDSAMYFCASSVGQGLNTEAFFGQGTRLTVV.

The genes are TRBV9 and TRBJ1-2; D is perhaps TRBD1 (5 bases). CDR3 size: 15 residues. Germline lookup yields CDR1 SGDLS and CDR2 YYNGEE. The germline V and J ends were trimmed by 3 bases and 2 bases, with 14 bases remaining between them. The CDR3 loop reads CASSAGGGSNYGYTF. Here the CDR3 DNA reads TGTGCCAGCAGCGCGGGGGGAGGGTCAAACTATGGCTACACCTTC. Drawing the rest from reference TRBV9 and TRBJ1-2, the complete variable domain is DSGVTQTPKHLITATGQRVTLRCSPRSGDLSVYWYQQSLDQGLQFLIQYYNGEERAKGNILERFSAQQFPDLHSELNLSSLELGDSALYFCASSAGGGSNYGYTFGSGTRLTVV.

The chain employs TRBV6-5 and TRBJ2-7; 11 nucleotides align to TRBD1. The CDR3 consists of 15 residues. Germline loops: CDR1 MNHEY, CDR2 SVGAGI. DNA for the CDR3: TGTGCCAGCAGTTACGGCTCCGGGACAGGGGGTCAACCGGAGGTC. It codes for CASSYGSGTGGQPEV.

The chain links TRBV19 to TRBJ2-3; 11 bases line up with TRBD2. Germline V gene sequence: CDR1 LNHDA, CDR2 SQIVND (reference sequence). The CDR3 contains 16 residues. V was clipped by 3 bases and J by 6 bases; unmatched bases: 8. The CDR3 bases are TGTGCCAGTAGTATGAGTAGCGGGGGGGTTGTTGATACGCAGTATTTT. The encoded protein is CASSMSSGGVVDTQYF.

The rearrangement links TRBV6-4 to TRBJ2-3; D is perhaps TRBD1 (5 bases). The germline V gene has CDR1 MRHNA and CDR2 SNTAGT. This CDR3 region has 13 residues. Trimming took 8 bases from V and 4 from J, leaving 13 bases between them. CDR3 sequence (DNA): TGTGCCAGCGGCCTTAAAGGGGCAGATACGCAGTATTTT. Protein product: CASGLKGADTQYF.

The J gene is TRBJ1-1, the V gene TRBV29-1; TRBD1 matches at 8 bases. V was pared by 6 bases and J by 10 bases, with 13 bases of the junction left unmatched. Germline CDR1 SQVTM, CDR2 ANQGSEA. The CDR3 is 13 amino acids. DNA of the CDR3: TGCAGCGTCAAAACAGGGGGTGTTTCTGGAGCTTTCTTT. This sequence encodes CSVKTGGVSGAFF.

The rearrangement uses TRBV7-9 and TRBJ2-1; 9 positions agree with TRBD2. Germline V gives CDR1 SEHNR, CDR2 FQNEAQ (reference sequence). V lost 5 bases to trimming and J lost 0 bases; unmatched junction nucleotides: 8. The CDR3 totals 17 residues. In DNA form, the CDR3 reads TGTGCCAGCAGCCCGCCGGCGGGAGGGCCCTCCTACAATGAGCAGTTCTTC. It yields the protein CASSPPAGGPSYNEQFF.

The chain uses TRBV2 and TRBJ1-1; D perhaps matches TRBD1 (5 bases). The germline V gene has CDR1 SNHLY and CDR2 FYNNEI. There are 14 residues in the CDR3. V was clipped by 6 bases and J by 6 bases, with 17 bases between them. DNA of the CDR3: TGTGCCAGCAGGGCAGGGCTTGGGCCGGCTGAAGCTTTCTTT. Its protein product is CASRAGLGPAEAFF.

This chain uses TRBV18 with TRBJ2-7; TRBD1 agrees at 9 bases. The germline V gene encodes CDR1 KGHSH and CDR2 LQKENI. The junction had 15 bases not matched to a gene; V was cut back by 5 bases and J by 4 bases. The CDR3 runs 17 residues. CDR3 amino acids: CASSAGTGSYGAYEQYF. In DNA, the CDR3 is TGTGCCAGCTCAGCCGGGACAGGGAGTTACGGTGCGTACGAGCAGTACTTC.